These 24 T cell receptor beta chains originate from one sample sequenced in a study of tumor-infiltrating T cells and Merkel cell polyomavirus. Study context: The T cells studied were CD8+ and recognized the Merkel cell polyomavirus KLL epitope.

Sequencing was performed with immunoSEQ multiplex PCR; in TCRdb, only in-frame clones are kept and a portion is missing. The sample shows 25,000 or so clones, nearly 90% of them seen only once. Immunohistochemistry showed robust Merkel cell polyomavirus Large T antigen staining in every patient's tumor. Material for sequencing was lymph node tissue. The receptors were gathered from a man aged 50-60 years with Merkel cell carcinoma.

This clone was seen a single time. V is TRBV5-6 and J is TRBJ1-1, with TRBD1 identical over 11 bases. The CDR3 loop spans 14 amino acids. Trimming removed 5 bases from V and 4 bases from J; junction bases left unmatched: 4. The germline CDR1 and CDR2 sequences are SGHDT and YYEEEE. The CDR3 DNA sequence: TGTGCCAGCAGAAAAGGACAGGGGGCCACTGAAGCTTTCTTT. It encodes CASRKGQGATEAFF.

The chain links TRBV29-1 to TRBJ1-3, with TRBD1 identical over 9 bases. The CDR3 is 13 amino acids. With V trimmed by 6 bases and J by 2 bases, 2 bases remained unmatched. CDR1 SQVTM and CDR2 ANQGSEA come from the germline V gene. CDR3 DNA: TGCAGCGTGGGACAGGGCGCTGGAAACACCATATATTTT. It specifies CSVGQGAGNTIYF.

This clone is a singleton in its sample. The rearrangement joins TRBV5-1 to TRBJ2-5, with 8 nucleotides matching TRBD2. The germline CDR1 and CDR2 sequences are SGHRS and YFSETQ. This CDR3 region has 13 residues. V lost 5 bases and J lost 5; bases outside the gene matches: 5. Here the CDR3 DNA reads TGCGCCAGCAGAACGGGGGGGTTGGAGACCCAGTACTTC. It specifies CASRTGGLETQYF.

This clone is a singleton in its sample. V usage is TRBV7-2 and J usage is TRBJ1-5; 9 nucleotides align to TRBD1. The V segment lost 5 bases and the J segment 5 bases; nucleotides outside the gene matches: 19. CDR1 is SGHTA, CDR2 FQGNSA, per germline. CDR3 length: 19 amino acids. The CDR3 DNA reads as TGTGCCAGCAGCCCGAGTGTGGACAGGGGAGTTTTTGGTGATCAGCCCCAGCATTTT. Its protein is CASSPSVDRGVFGDQPQHF.

The chain employs TRBV4-1 and TRBJ2-3; TRBD1 matches at 7 bases. J lost 4 bases, V lost 3 bases, and 4 bases had no gene match. The CDR3 has 14 residues. Germline CDR1 MGHRA, CDR2 YSYEKL. The CDR3 loop reads CASSQQTGADTQYF. The DNA for the CDR3 is TGCGCCAGCAGCCAGCAAACAGGGGCAGATACGCAGTATTTT.

The chain couples TRBV9 to TRBJ2-1, with TRBD2 identical over 8 bases. J lost 3 bases, V lost 0 bases, and 2 bases had no gene match. Germline V CDR1 and CDR2: SGDLS, YYNGEE. This CDR3 spans 15 amino acids. The CDR3 loop is CASSVGSGGYNEQFF. Here the CDR3 DNA reads TGTGCCAGCAGCGTAGGCAGCGGGGGCTACAATGAGCAGTTCTTC. Together with reference TRBV9 and TRBJ2-1, the CDR3 gives the full variable domain: DSGVTQTPKHLITATGQRVTLRCSPRSGDLSVYWYQQSLDQGLQFLIQYYNGEERAKGNILERFSAQQFPDLHSELNLSSLELGDSALYFCASSVGSGGYNEQFFGPGTRLTVL.

The chain employs TRBV9 and TRBJ2-1; 7 bases agree with TRBD1. This CDR3 is built from 13 residues. Looked up from germline, CDR1 is SGDLS and CDR2 is YYNGEE. V dropped 3 bases and J dropped 6; count of bases not matched to a gene: 3. CDR3 sequence reads: CASSEGAGNEQFF. CDR3 in DNA: TGTGCCAGCAGCGAGGGGGCCGGCAATGAGCAGTTCTTC. Supplemented by reference TRBV9 and TRBJ2-1, the full variable domain reads DSGVTQTPKHLITATGQRVTLRCSPRSGDLSVYWYQQSLDQGLQFLIQYYNGEERAKGNILERFSAQQFPDLHSELNLSSLELGDSALYFCASSEGAGNEQFFGPGTRLTVL.

This clone has a handful of counts. This chain connects TRBV5-6 to TRBJ1-2; D unresolved. The CDR3 runs 12 residues. CDR1 SGHDT and CDR2 YYEEEE come from the germline V gene. The ends were cut back, 5 bases at V and 6 bases at J, with 11 bases in the middle. The CDR3, as DNA: TGTGCCAGCAGGGTTTACATCGATGGCTACACCTTC. Translating it yields CASRVYIDGYTF.

V usage is TRBV7-3 and J usage is TRBJ2-1; TRBD2 matches 8 bases. The V gene end was trimmed by 6 bases and the J gene end by 4 bases; junction bases not matched to a gene: 11. The CDR3 is 16 amino acids. From germline, CDR1 is SGHTA and CDR2 FQGTGA. CDR3 nucleotide sequence: TGTGCCAGCAGTCCGTTCGGTAGCGGGGTTTACAATGAGCAGTTCTTC. It specifies CASSPFGSGVYNEQFF.

The V call is TRBV5-1, the J call TRBJ1-5; TRBD1 agrees at 7 bases. Germline values: CDR1 SGHRS, CDR2 YFSETQ. With 4 bases clipped from V and 7 bases from J, the junction kept 5 bases outside the gene matches. CDR3 size: 13 residues. In nucleotides, the CDR3 is TGCGCCAGCAGCCTGACAGGGATGCAGCCCCAGCATTTT. It codes for CASSLTGMQPQHF.

The V and J genes are TRBV27 and TRBJ2-1; D not certain. Between the trimmed V and J ends, which lost 4 bases and 4 bases, there was a span of 17 bases. The CDR3 sequence is 16 residues long. Germline-derived CDR1 and CDR2 are MNHEY and SMNVEV (reference sequence). This chain's CDR3 is CASSSSFTGGYNEQFF. Written as DNA, the CDR3 is TGTGCCAGCAGTTCCTCCTTCACCGGCGGTTACAATGAGCAGTTCTTC.

This chain links TRBV5-5 with TRBJ2-7, with 11 bases identical to TRBD2. Trimming took 4 bases from V and 2 from J; bases not matched to a gene: 5. This CDR3 contains 15 residues. Germline V gene lookup returns CDR1 SGHKS and CDR2 YYEKEE (reference sequence). The CDR3 DNA reads TGTGCCAGCAGCCGGACTAGCGGGTACCCCTACGAGCAGTACTTC. Protein sequence: CASSRTSGYPYEQYF.

This rearrangement joins TRBV7-9 to TRBJ2-7; D is perhaps TRBD2 (5 bases). The germline gives CDR1 SEHNR, CDR2 FQNEAQ (reference sequence). V lost 0 bases and J lost 2, with 5 bases in between. This CDR3 has 13 amino acids. CDR3 sequence reads: CASSLAGTYEQYF. The DNA for the CDR3 is TGTGCCAGCAGCTTAGCCGGGACCTACGAGCAGTACTTC.

The chain links TRBV5-1 to TRBJ1-5, with D uncertain. V lost 0 bases and J lost 3, with 4 bases in between. Germline loops: CDR1 SGHRS, CDR2 YFSETQ. The CDR3 runs 13 residues. The CDR3 spells CASSLGINQPQHF. For the CDR3, the DNA is TGCGCCAGCAGCTTGGGTATCAATCAGCCCCAGCATTTT.

This clone was seen just once. The J gene is TRBJ2-1, the V gene TRBV7-9; TRBD2 aligns across 14 bases. This CDR3 has 17 amino acids. V lost 3 bases and J lost 6; bases outside the gene matches: 7. Germline V gives CDR1 SEHNR, CDR2 FQNEAQ (reference sequence). CDR3 amino acids: CASSFGTSGRIGNEQFF. The CDR3, as DNA: TGTGCCAGCAGCTTCGGGACTAGCGGGAGAATCGGCAATGAGCAGTTCTTC. The full variable domain, in which reference TRBV7-9 and TRBJ2-1 provide the parts outside the CDR3, is DTGVSQNPRHKITKRGQNVTFRCDPISEHNRLYWYRQTLGQGPEFLTYFQNEAQLEKSRLLSDRFSAERPKGSFSTLEIQRTEQGDSAMYLCASSFGTSGRIGNEQFFGPGTRLTVL.

The V and J genes are TRBV5-8 and TRBJ1-5; TRBD1 might be the D (5 bases). CDR1 SGHTS and CDR2 YDEGEE come from the germline V gene. The CDR3 runs to 14 residues. Trimming pared 0 bases from V and 2 bases from J, leaving 6 bases between. This chain's CDR3 is CASSLGRGNQPQHF. CDR3 DNA: TGTGCCAGCAGCTTGGGCAGGGGCAATCAGCCCCAGCATTTT.

This chain uses TRBV5-6 with TRBJ2-3; no clear D gene. Trimming pared 0 bases from V and 4 bases from J, leaving 9 bases between. The CDR3 consists of 14 residues. CDR1 is SGHDT and CDR2 is YYEEEE in the germline V gene. As DNA, the CDR3 is TGTGCCAGCAGCTTGGACAGCATGGCAGATACGCAGTATTTT. This sequence encodes CASSLDSMADTQYF.

The CDR3 nucleotides read TGTGCCAGCAGCTTAGAGACAGGGACCTACGAGCAGTACTTC. It translates to CASSLETGTYEQYF. V usage is TRBV11-3 and J usage is TRBJ2-7; 7 positions agree with TRBD1. The CDR3 covers 14 residues. The V and J ends lost 0 bases and 2 bases, in that order; junction bases with no gene match: 1. Per germline, CDR1 SGHNT and CDR2 YENEEA.

DNA of the CDR3: TGTGCCTGGGGACTATCTACATCTTCGGAGCAGTACTTC. Translated, it gives CAWGLSTSSEQYF. V usage is TRBV30 and J usage is TRBJ2-7; possible D gene TRBD2, 6 bases. The germline V and J ends were trimmed by 5 bases and 7 bases, with 18 bases remaining between them. Germline V gives CDR1 GTSNPN, CDR2 SVGIG (reference sequence). CDR3 length equals 13 residues. The full variable domain, completed using reference TRBV30 and TRBJ2-7, is SQTIHQWPATLVQPVGSPLSLECTVEGTSNPNLYWYRQAAGRGLQLLFYSVGIGQISSEVPQNLSASRPQDRQFILSSKKLLLSDSGFYLCAWGLSTSSEQYFGPGTRLTVT.

V and J are TRBV15 and TRBJ1-5, with D possibly TRBD1 on 6 matching bases. CDR3 size: 15 residues. V was shortened by 7 bases and J by 3 bases, with 16 bases between the two germline ends. Germline V gives CDR1 LNHNV, CDR2 YYDKDF (reference sequence). The CDR3 DNA follows: TGTGCCACCACTGAAAGGGACAACTTCAATCAGCCCCAGCATTTT. Its translation: CATTERDNFNQPQHF.

The chain carries TRBV7-9 and TRBJ2-7; 7 bases map to TRBD2. Germline V CDR1 and CDR2: SEHNR, FQNEAQ (reference sequence). This CDR3 is built from 13 residues. Trimming took 3 bases from V and 6 from J; bases not matched to a gene: 5. The CDR3 region is CASSLAGVGEQYF. The CDR3 DNA is TGTGCCAGCAGCTTGGCGGGAGTGGGCGAGCAGTACTTC.

V gene TRBV7-9 combines with J gene TRBJ2-2; 9 nucleotides agree with TRBD2. The ends lost 3 bases at V and 1 base at J; junction bases unmatched: 12. Germline assignment: CDR1 SEHNR and CDR2 FQNEAQ (reference sequence). The CDR3 covers 19 residues. DNA of the CDR3: TGTGCCAGCAGCTTGTCGAAATTAGCGGGAGAGTTGAACACCGGGGAGCTGTTTTTT. Protein: CASSLSKLAGELNTGELFF. Variable domain in full (rest from reference TRBV7-9 and TRBJ2-2): DTGVSQNPRHKITKRGQNVTFRCDPISEHNRLYWYRQTLGQGPEFLTYFQNEAQLEKSRLLSDRFSAERPKGSFSTLEIQRTEQGDSAMYLCASSLSKLAGELNTGELFFGEGSRLTVL.

The rearrangement joins TRBV27 to TRBJ2-1; the match to TRBD2 covers 7 bases. The CDR3 runs 14 residues. Germline V gene lookup returns CDR1 MNHEY and CDR2 SMNVEV (reference sequence). V shed 6 bases and J 5 bases; nucleotides not matched to a gene: 7. The CDR3 coding sequence is TGTGCCAGCAGCCCTGGGACTACCCACAATGAGCAGTTCTTC. Translation gives CASSPGTTHNEQFF.

This clone has only one observation. The V call is TRBV9, the J call TRBJ1-1; D is ambiguous. Per the germline V gene, CDR1 is SGDLS and CDR2 is YYNGEE. The CDR3 totals 16 residues. With 2 bases removed from V and 5 bases from J, the gap between germline ends came to 19 bases. CDR3: CASSVSGTGLETEAFF. CDR3 nucleotide sequence: TGTGCCAGCAGCGTTTCGGGTACGGGGTTAGAAACTGAAGCTTTCTTT. The full variable domain, with the rest looked up from reference TRBV9 and TRBJ1-1, is DSGVTQTPKHLITATGQRVTLRCSPRSGDLSVYWYQQSLDQGLQFLIQYYNGEERAKGNILERFSAQQFPDLHSELNLSSLELGDSALYFCASSVSGTGLETEAFFGQGTRLTVV.